This TCR beta chain was retrieved from a study of T cell clonotyping in hematopoietic cell transplantation. General observations from the study: At the given depth, recipient repertoires were over 97% de novo clonotypes. Broader posttransplant TCR repertoire diversity was predicted by graft donor and pretransplant recipient Inverse Simpson Index values. Pathologically expanded recipient clonotypes increased progressively from day 30 to day 180 as diversity fell.

Concerning this clone: Its specificity is not known.

Blood collection times were about day -28 and days 30, 100, 180 posttransplant. From germline, CDR1 is SGDLS and CDR2 YYNGEE. CDR3 length: 16 residues. Trimming pared 5 bases from V and 1 base from J, leaving 15 bases between. Only in-frame clones appear in the TCRdb table, and some are missing; sequencing was by immunoSEQ multiplex PCR. The sample includes nearly 9,500 clones, 95% to 97% seen only once; the top ten take 2.4%. The chain joins TRBV9 to TRBJ2-2; D not resolved. The input for sequencing was peripheral blood mononuclear cells, taken 100 days after allogeneic stem cell transplant. This clonotype was obtained from a male patient over 55 who had an allogeneic stem cell transplant from a related donor, so the T cells may come from the graft donor. Some clones in this sample may be carry-over from other donors' samples. The CDR3 region has the DNA TGTGCCAGCAGGAATTTCCCGAGTGAGAACACCGGGGAGCTGTTTTTT. The encoded protein is CASRNFPSENTGELFF.